This TCR beta chain was captured in a study of T-cell memory formation after mild COVID-19. Across the study: Largely, the TCR clusters proved donor specific.

MiXCR was run by TCRdb on the 5' RACE reads, yielding one entry per CDR3 protein. The sample has approximately 410,000 distinct CDR3 sequences; about 22% are singletons. This CDR3 region has 12 residues. After removal of 11 bases from V and 2 bases from J, the junction contained 5 bases not matched to a gene. CDR1 is LNHNV, CDR2 YYDKDF, per germline (reference sequence). This clonotype was recorded a few times. The sequence was obtained from an adult woman who had mild COVID-19 (a few samples of this study predate the infection). Cell type and time point are not known. This chain joins TRBV15 and TRBJ2-7; TRBD1 matches at 8 bases. Sequencing was done on a sample of PBMCs or a T cell subset sorted from them (not recorded which). Here the CDR3 reads CAALDRAYEQYF. The CDR3 coding sequence is TGTGCCGCTTTGGACAGGGCCTACGAGCAGTACTTC.